The T cell receptor beta chain under discussion was sequenced for a study of blood T cell repertoires in COVID-19. Assay: immunoSEQ multiplex PCR; the TCRdb copy retains only in-frame clones and omits some. The sample includes 200,000 to 250,000 clones, roughly 80% of them seen just once. V gave up 4 bases and J gave up 3 bases; unmatched junction bases: 6. The CDR3 is 14 amino acids. The germline gives CDR1 KGHSH, CDR2 LQKENI. The chain carries TRBV18 and TRBJ2-7; 7 bases are a match to TRBD1. Sequencing input: peripheral blood. This TCR derives from a woman in her thirties who had recovered from COVID-19. The CDR3 DNA reads as TGTGCCAGCTCACTGTCCCGGGACAGCTACGAGCAGTACTTC. This gives the protein CASSLSRDSYEQYF. Based on the CDR3 plus reference TRBV18 and TRBJ2-7, the full variable domain is NAGVMQNPRHLVRRRGQEARLRCSPMKGHSHVYWYRQLPEEGLKFMVYLQKENIIDESGMPKERFSAEFPKEGPSILRIQQVVRGDSAAYFCASSLSRDSYEQYFGPGTRLTVT.